These T cell receptor beta chains were read from a single sample in a study of control samples from healthy donors and cancer patients. Profiled with immunoSEQ multiplex PCR; TCRdb holds only in-frame clones, not every one. Among about 190,000 clones listed, about 89% were seen once. Input material: blood. The receptor source for this set is a young man in good health. Each CDR3 is given with its conserved first and last residue. The D gene is left open where the match is weak. For some rows the clone size is stated as once, few or many, or as a class when expanded; others skip it.

NA	TRBV7-8	TRBJ2-7	NA	TGTGCCAGCAGCAAAGACGGGGTCCTAACCTACGAGCAGTACTTC	CASSKDGVLTYEQYF
NA	TRBV5-3	TRBJ1-4	NA	TGTGCCAGAAGCCTAATAGCCCTTAATGAAAAACTGTTTTTT	CARSLIALNEKLFF
NA	TRBV7-6	TRBJ2-7	NA	TGTGCCAGCAGCTTCCGCGAGGGCCCTACCTACGAGCAGTACTTC	CASSFREGPTYEQYF
NA	TRBV11-2	TRBJ2-3	TRBD1	TGTGCCAGCAGCCCCGGGACAGGGGCGTCAGATACGCAGTATTTT	CASSPGTGASDTQYF
NA	TRBV7-9	TRBJ1-6	NA	TGTGCCAGCAGCTCGGAGACAGGAGCCCATTCACCCCTCCACTTT	CASSSETGAHSPLHF
NA	TRBV12-5	TRBJ1-5	NA	TGTGCTAGTGGTTTGCCAGGAGGCGGGAATCAGCCCCAGCATTTT	CASGLPGGGNQPQHF
NA	TRBV7-2	TRBJ2-7	TRBD2	TGTGCCAGCAGCGGAAGACTAGCGGGCGATCAGTACTTC	CASSGRLAGDQYF
NA	TRBV5-8	TRBJ1-2	NA	TGTGCCAGCAGCCTGCGGTCGGCCCCTAACTATGGCTACACCTTC	CASSLRSAPNYGYTF
NA	TRBV19	TRBJ1-4	NA	TGTGCCAGTAGTACCCCACGGTCATTGCAGGGGCTTAATGAAAAACTGTTTTTT	CASSTPRSLQGLNEKLFF
NA	TRBV30	TRBJ1-1	NA	TGTGCCTGGATTCCTAGTCGGGGGATAACTGAAGCTTTCTTT	CAWIPSRGITEAFF
NA	TRBV6-5	TRBJ1-1	NA	TGTGCCAGCAGCTGGGGGGAAAAGAACACTGAAGCTTTCTTT	CASSWGEKNTEAFF
NA	TRBV3-1/TRBV3-2	TRBJ2-3	NA	TGTGCCAGCAGCCTGAGCTCCCTAACTCCGACAGATACGCAGTATTTT	CASSLSSLTPTDTQYF
NA	TRBV5-8	TRBJ1-3	NA	TGTGCCAGCAGCTTGAACCAAGGCTCTGGAAACACCATATATTTT	CASSLNQGSGNTIYF
NA	TRBV12-5	TRBJ1-1	NA	TGTGCTAGTGGTTTGGTTGCCGGCCGTATCACTGAAGCTTTCTTT	CASGLVAGRITEAFF
NA	TRBV4-2	TRBJ1-1	NA	TGTGCCAGCAGACTGGTGGGGGGGAACACTGAAGCTTTCTTT	CASRLVGGNTEAFF
NA	TRBV4-1	TRBJ1-6	NA	TGCGCCAGCAGCCAAGTTTTGATTGGGGCAGCATATAATTCACCCCTCCACTTT	CASSQVLIGAAYNSPLHF
NA	TRBV12-3/TRBV12-4	TRBJ1-2	TRBD1	TGTGCCAGCAGGTCCGGGACAGGGTACGGCTACACCTTC	CASRSGTGYGYTF
NA	TRBV5-5	TRBJ1-2	NA	TGTGCCAGCAGCTTTCGGGTGGGAGGGTATGGCTACACCTTC	CASSFRVGGYGYTF
NA	TRBV6-5	TRBJ1-2	NA	TGTGCTTTGGACAGATTCTATGGCTACACCTTC	CALDRFYGYTF
NA	TRBV11-2	TRBJ1-6	TRBD1	TGTGCCAGCAGGGGGAAACAGGGGGCGGGTAATTCACCCCTCCACTTT	CASRGKQGAGNSPLHF
NA	TRBV6-1	TRBJ1-1	NA	TGTGCCAGCAGTGAAGTACGGGGGGACACTGAAGCTTTCTTT	CASSEVRGDTEAFF
NA	TRBV11-2	TRBJ2-5	NA	TGTGCCAGCAGCTTAAGTACGCGCTCTAAAGAGACCCAGTACTTC	CASSLSTRSKETQYF
few	TRBV7-2	TRBJ1-2	TRBD1	TGTGCCAGCAGCTTAGCGCCGACAGGGGGACTTGGCTACACCTTC	CASSLAPTGGLGYTF
NA	TRBV15	TRBJ2-7	NA	TGTGCCACCAGCAGAACCAGGGATGAGCAGTACTTC	CATSRTRDEQYF
NA	TRBV5-1	TRBJ1-3	NA	TGCGCCACCACAGGGAGTGGAAACACCATATATTTT	CATTGSGNTIYF
NA	TRBV5-1	TRBJ1-2	NA	TGCGCCAGCAGCTGGATAGGTCAGTCTTTAGAGGGCTACACCTTC	CASSWIGQSLEGYTF
NA	TRBV18	TRBJ1-6	NA	TGTGCCAGCTCGCCGGGGGGGAGCTCCTATAATTCACCCCTCCACTTT	CASSPGGSSYNSPLHF
NA	TRBV12-3/TRBV12-4	TRBJ1-5	TRBD1	TGTGCCAGCAGGACAGGGGGCAATCAGCCCCAGCATTTT	CASRTGGNQPQHF
NA	TRBV19	TRBJ1-1	NA	TGTGCCAGTAGTACCGCGGGACTCTCCAGCACTGAAGCTTTCTTT	CASSTAGLSSTEAFF
NA	TRBV5-1	TRBJ2-7	TRBD1	TGCGCCAGCAGCCCTATACCCGGACAGGGCGGCTACGAGCAGTACTTC	CASSPIPGQGGYEQYF
NA	TRBV24-1	TRBJ1-5	NA	TGTGCCACCAGTCAGAGGGGACCTTATAGCAATCAGCCCCAGCATTTT	CATSQRGPYSNQPQHF
few	TRBV10-2	TRBJ1-3	TRBD1	TGCGCCAGCAGTCAGACAGGGGACGGAAACACCATATATTTT	CASSQTGDGNTIYF
NA	TRBV4-2	TRBJ2-5	TRBD2	TGTGCCAGCAGCGCCCGGGGTAGCGGGGGAGAGACCCAGTACTTC	CASSARGSGGETQYF
NA	TRBV7-9	TRBJ1-2	NA	TGTGCCAGCAGCCTCGGGAATAACTATGGCTACACCTTC	CASSLGNNYGYTF
NA	TRBV27	TRBJ1-1	NA	TGTGCCAGCGGCGAGGACCCGGCGGACACTGAAGCTTTCTTT	CASGEDPADTEAFF
NA	TRBV15	TRBJ1-2	NA	TGTGCCACCAGCAGAGCCCGAATCTATGGCTACACCTTC	CATSRARIYGYTF
NA	TRBV7-8	TRBJ1-1	NA	TGTGCCAGCAGCCAATCGAACACTGAAGCTTTCTTT	CASSQSNTEAFF
NA	TRBV7-8	TRBJ1-1	NA	TGTGCCAGCAGCTTAGTCAGGGGCGCCACTGAAGCTTTCTTT	CASSLVRGATEAFF
once	TRBV3-1/TRBV3-2	TRBJ2-2	TRBD1	TGTGCCAGCAGCCTGGGACAGGGCTACGGGGAGCTGTTTTTT	CASSLGQGYGELFF
NA	TRBV14	TRBJ2-3	TRBD1	TGTGCCAGCAGCCAGGACAGGGTATACACAGATACGCAGTATTTT	CASSQDRVYTDTQYF
once	TRBV5-4	TRBJ2-7	NA	TGTGCCAGCAGCTTGGCGACTAACTCCTACGAGCAGTACTTC	CASSLATNSYEQYF
NA	TRBV5-8	TRBJ2-1	TRBD2	TGTGCCAGCAGCTTGGTACTAGCGGGGGCCAATGAGCAGTTCTTC	CASSLVLAGANEQFF